This record covers a single TCR beta chain. The data originate from a study of cytomegalovirus exposure and HLA in healthy donors. PCR amplification relied on 60 Vbeta primers (plus 13 Jbeta primers). Method: immunoSEQ multiplex PCR; TCRdb's copy keeps in-frame clones and lacks some. The sample shows about 190,000 clones, 75% to 90% of them seen only once. The V end lost 10 bases, the J end lost 5 bases, and 18 bases lay between the germline ends. This CDR3 region has 14 residues. Looked up from germline, CDR1 is MDHEN and CDR2 is SYDVKM. The clonotype originates from a man in his forties in good health and CMV-seropositive. The chain employs TRBV28 and TRBJ2-1; D perhaps matches TRBD1 (6 bases). The specimen was PBMCs. In DNA form, the CDR3 reads TGTGCCACCCTCCCAGGGGACGTCAACAATGAGCAGTTCTTC. This gives the protein CATLPGDVNNEQFF.